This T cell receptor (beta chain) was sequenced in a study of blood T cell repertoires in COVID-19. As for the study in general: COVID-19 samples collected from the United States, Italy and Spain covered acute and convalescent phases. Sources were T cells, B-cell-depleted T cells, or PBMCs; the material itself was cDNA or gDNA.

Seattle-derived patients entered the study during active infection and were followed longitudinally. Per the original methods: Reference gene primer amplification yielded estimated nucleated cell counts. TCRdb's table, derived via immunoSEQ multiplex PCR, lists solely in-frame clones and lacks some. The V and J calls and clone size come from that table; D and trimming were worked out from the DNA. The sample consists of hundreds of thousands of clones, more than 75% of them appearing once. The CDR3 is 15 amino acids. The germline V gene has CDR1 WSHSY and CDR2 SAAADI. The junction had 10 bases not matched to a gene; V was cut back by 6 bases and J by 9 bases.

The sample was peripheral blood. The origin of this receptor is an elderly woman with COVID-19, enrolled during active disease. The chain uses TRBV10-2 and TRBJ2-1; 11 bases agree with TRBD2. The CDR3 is CASREMTSGEGEQFF. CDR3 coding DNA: TGCGCCAGCAGGGAAATGACTAGCGGGGAGGGTGAGCAGTTCTTC.